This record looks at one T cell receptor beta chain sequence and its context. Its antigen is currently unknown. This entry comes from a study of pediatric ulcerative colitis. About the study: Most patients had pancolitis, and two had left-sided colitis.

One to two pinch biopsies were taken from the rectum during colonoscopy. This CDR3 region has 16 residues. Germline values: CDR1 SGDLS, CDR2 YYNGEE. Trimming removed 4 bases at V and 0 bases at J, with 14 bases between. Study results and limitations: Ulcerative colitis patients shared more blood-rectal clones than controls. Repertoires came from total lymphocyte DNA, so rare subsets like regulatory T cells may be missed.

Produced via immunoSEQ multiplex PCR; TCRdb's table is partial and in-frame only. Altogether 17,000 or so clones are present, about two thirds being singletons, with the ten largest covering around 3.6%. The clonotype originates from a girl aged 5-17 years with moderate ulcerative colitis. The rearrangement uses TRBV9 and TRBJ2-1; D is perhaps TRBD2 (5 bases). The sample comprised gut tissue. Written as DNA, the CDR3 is TGTGCCAGCAGCATGAACAGCGGAGTCTCCTACAATGAGCAGTTCTTC. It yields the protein CASSMNSGVSYNEQFF. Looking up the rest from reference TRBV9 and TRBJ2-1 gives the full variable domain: DSGVTQTPKHLITATGQRVTLRCSPRSGDLSVYWYQQSLDQGLQFLIQYYNGEERAKGNILERFSAQQFPDLHSELNLSSLELGDSALYFCASSMNSGVSYNEQFFGPGTRLTVL.